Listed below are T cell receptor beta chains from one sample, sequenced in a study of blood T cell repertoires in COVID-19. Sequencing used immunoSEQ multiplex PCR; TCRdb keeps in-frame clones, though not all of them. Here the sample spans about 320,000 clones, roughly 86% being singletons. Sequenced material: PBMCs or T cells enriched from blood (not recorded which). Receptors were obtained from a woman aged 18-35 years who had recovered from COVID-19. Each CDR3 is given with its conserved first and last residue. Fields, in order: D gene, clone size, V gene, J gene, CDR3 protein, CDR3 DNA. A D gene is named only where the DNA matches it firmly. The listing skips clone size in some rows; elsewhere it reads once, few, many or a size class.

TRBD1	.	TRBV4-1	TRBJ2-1	CASSPYRGPGEQFF	TGCGCCAGCAGCCCCTACAGGGGGCCGGGTGAGCAGTTCTTC
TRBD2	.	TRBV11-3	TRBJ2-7	CASSASGTSHREQYF	TGTGCCAGCAGCGCATCCGGGACTAGTCATCGCGAGCAGTACTTC
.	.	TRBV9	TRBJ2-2	CASSVDGRVGGELFF	TGTGCCAGCAGCGTAGATGGGCGCGTAGGCGGGGAGCTGTTTTTT
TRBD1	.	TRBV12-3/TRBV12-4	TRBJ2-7	CASRTGTAGEQYF	TGTGCCAGCAGAACCGGGACAGCTGGCGAGCAGTACTTC
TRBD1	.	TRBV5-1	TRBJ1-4	CASSWTGANEKLFF	TGCGCCAGCAGCTGGACAGGGGCCAATGAAAAACTGTTTTTT
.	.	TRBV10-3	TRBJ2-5	CAISPGHQETQYF	TGTGCCATCAGTCCGGGACATCAAGAGACCCAGTACTTC
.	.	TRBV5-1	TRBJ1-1	CASSLGTTTLKNTEAFF	TGCGCCAGCAGCTTGGGTACAACGACACTCAAGAACACTGAAGCTTTCTTT
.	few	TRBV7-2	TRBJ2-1	CASSLASGYNEQFF	TGTGCCAGCAGCTTAGCGTCAGGGTACAATGAGCAGTTCTTC
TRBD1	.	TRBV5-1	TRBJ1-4	CASSLYQGAGEKLFF	TGCGCCAGCAGCTTGTACCAGGGGGCAGGTGAAAAACTGTTTTTT
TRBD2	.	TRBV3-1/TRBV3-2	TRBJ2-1	CASSQAGDNEQFF	TGTGCCAGCAGCCAGGCGGGGGACAATGAGCAGTTCTTC
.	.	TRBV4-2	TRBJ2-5	CASSQEGASESDF	TGTGCCAGCAGCCAAGAGGGAGCTAGCGAATCCGACTTC
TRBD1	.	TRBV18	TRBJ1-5	CASSAGQGTNQPQHF	TGTGCCAGCTCAGCCGGACAGGGGACCAATCAGCCCCAGCATTTT
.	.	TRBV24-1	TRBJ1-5	CASQGPGAHQPQHF	TGTGCCTCGCAAGGCCCAGGGGCTCATCAGCCCCAGCATTTT
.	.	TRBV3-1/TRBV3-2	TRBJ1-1	CASSHSGTEAFF	TGTGCCAGCAGCCACTCGGGCACTGAAGCTTTCTTT
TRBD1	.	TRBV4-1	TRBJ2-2	CASSPTIGTGKFGELFF	TGCGCCAGCAGCCCGACAATAGGGACAGGGAAATTCGGGGAGCTGTTTTTT
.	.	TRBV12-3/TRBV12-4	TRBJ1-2	CASSLGRSDGYTF	TGTGCCAGCAGTTTAGGCAGATCCGATGGCTACACCTTC
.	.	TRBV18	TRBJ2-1	CASSPGRASYNEQFF	TGTGCCAGCTCACCAGGCAGGGCCTCCTACAATGAGCAGTTCTTC
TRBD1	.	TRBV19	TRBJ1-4	CASAKQGINEKLFF	TGTGCCAGTGCAAAACAGGGGATTAATGAAAAACTGTTTTTT
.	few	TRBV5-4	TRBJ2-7	CASRQDFGVDYEQYF	TGTGCCAGCAGACAAGACTTCGGGGTAGACTACGAGCAGTACTTC
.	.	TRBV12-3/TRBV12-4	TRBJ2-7	CASKSVNEQYF	TGTGCCAGCAAGAGTGTAAACGAGCAGTACTTC
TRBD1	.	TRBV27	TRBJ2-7	CASALRTGGYEQYF	TGTGCCAGCGCCCTTCGGACAGGGGGCTACGAGCAGTACTTC
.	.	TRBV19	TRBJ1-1	CASRPLDGVTEAFF	TGTGCCAGTAGGCCCCTTGACGGGGTCACTGAAGCTTTCTTT
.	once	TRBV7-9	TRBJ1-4	CASRATADEKLFF	TGTGCCAGCAGAGCCACTGCCGATGAAAAACTGTTTTTT
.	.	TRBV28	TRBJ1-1	CASSPIQVIYFWTEAFF	TGTGCCAGCAGCCCGATTCAGGTCATTTATTTTTGGACTGAAGCTTTCTTT
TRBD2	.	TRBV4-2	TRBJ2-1	CASNQWSIAGGNEQFF	TGTGCCAGCAACCAATGGTCGATAGCGGGAGGCAATGAGCAGTTCTTC
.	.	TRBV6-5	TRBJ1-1	CASSSSLDYNDEAFF	TGTGCCAGCAGTTCCTCGTTGGACTATAACGATGAAGCTTTCTTT
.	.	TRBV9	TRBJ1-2	CASSVGGPGVYGYTF	TGTGCCAGCAGCGTAGGGGGTCCCGGGGTCTATGGCTACACCTTC
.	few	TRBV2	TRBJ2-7	CASSYSYEQYF	TGTGCCAGCAGTTACTCCTACGAGCAGTACTTC
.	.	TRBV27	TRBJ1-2	CASSLSGITGSGYTF	TGTGCCAGCAGTTTATCGGGAATTACAGGGTCTGGCTACACCTTC
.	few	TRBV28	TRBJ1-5	CASSFLSAGNQPQHF	TGTGCCAGCAGTTTCCTCAGCGCGGGCAATCAGCCCCAGCATTTT
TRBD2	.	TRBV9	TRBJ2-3	CASSSWTSGTDTQYF	TGTGCCAGCAGCTCCTGGACTAGCGGAACAGATACGCAGTATTTT
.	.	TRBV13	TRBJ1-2	CASSLSGGQYYGYTF	TGTGCCAGCAGCTTATCCGGGGGGCAGTACTATGGCTACACCTTC
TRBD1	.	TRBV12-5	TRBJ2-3	CASGTDRGVADTQYF	TGTGCTAGTGGCACGGACAGGGGAGTTGCAGATACGCAGTATTTT
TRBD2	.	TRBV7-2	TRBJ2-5	CASSLEPGGAKTQYF	TGTGCCAGCAGCTTAGAGCCCGGGGGGGCGAAGACCCAGTACTTC
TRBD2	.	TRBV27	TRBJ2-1	CASSLPPSGTQFF	TGTGCCAGCAGTTTACCGCCTAGCGGGACGCAGTTCTTC
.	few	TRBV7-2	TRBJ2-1	CASSPLRLAYQQFF	TGTGCCAGCAGCCCCCTCCGCCTAGCGTATCAGCAGTTCTTC
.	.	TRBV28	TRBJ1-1	CASSFNEAFF	TGTGCCAGCAGTTTCAATGAAGCTTTCTTT
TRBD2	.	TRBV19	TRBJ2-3	CASSMFLWETLAGTDTQYF	TGTGCCAGTAGTATGTTTCTCTGGGAGACACTAGCGGGGACAGATACGCAGTATTTT
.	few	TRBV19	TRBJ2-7	CATSGKAAYEQYF	TGTGCCACCTCAGGGAAAGCTGCCTACGAGCAGTACTTC
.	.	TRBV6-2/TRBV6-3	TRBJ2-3	CASSSRMNAGGSSTDTQYF	TGTGCCAGCAGTTCCCGGATGAACGCCGGCGGGTCCTCCACAGATACGCAGTATTTT
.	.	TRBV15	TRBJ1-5	CATSRDGGYQPQHF	TGTGCCACCAGCAGAGATGGGGGGTATCAGCCCCAGCATTTT
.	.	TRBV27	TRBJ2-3	CASSLLVAGTDTQYF	TGTGCCAGCAGTTTATTGGTAGCGGGCACAGATACGCAGTATTTT
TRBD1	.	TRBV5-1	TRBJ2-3	CASSPTGDTDTQYF	TGCGCCAGCAGCCCCACAGGGGACACAGATACGCAGTATTTT
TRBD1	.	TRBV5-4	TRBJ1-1	CASSPGQLITEAFF	TGTGCCAGCAGCCCGGGACAGCTTATCACTGAAGCTTTCTTT
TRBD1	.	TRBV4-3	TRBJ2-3	CASSPRQGSLTDTQYF	TGCGCCAGCAGCCCGAGACAGGGGAGCTTAACAGATACGCAGTATTTT
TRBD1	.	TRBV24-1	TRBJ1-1	CATSDPRTGNTEAFF	TGTGCCACCAGTGACCCTAGGACAGGGAACACTGAAGCTTTCTTT
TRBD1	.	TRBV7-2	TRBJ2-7	CASSLARDSNVYEQYF	TGTGCCAGCAGCTTAGCCCGGGACAGCAACGTCTACGAGCAGTACTTC
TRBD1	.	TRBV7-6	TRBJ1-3	CASSRQGAGNTIYF	TGTGCCAGCAGTCGACAGGGGGCGGGAAACACCATATATTTT
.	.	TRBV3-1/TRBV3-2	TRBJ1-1	CASSHRVATEAFF	TGTGCCAGCAGCCACAGGGTTGCCACTGAAGCTTTCTTT
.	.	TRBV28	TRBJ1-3	CATTGGAVTGNTIYF	TGTGCCACGACGGGGGGGGCTGTAACTGGAAACACCATATATTTT
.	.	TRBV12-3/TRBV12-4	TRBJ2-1	CASSPSLGNEQFF	TGTGCCAGCAGTCCTAGCCTAGGCAATGAGCAGTTCTTC
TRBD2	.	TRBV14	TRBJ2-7	CASSQESGGGTYEQYF	TGTGCCAGCAGCCAAGAATCGGGCGGGGGGACTTACGAGCAGTACTTC
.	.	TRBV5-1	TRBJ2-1	CASSSRLGGRSYNEQFF	TGCGCCAGCAGCTCGAGGTTGGGGGGGCGCTCCTACAATGAGCAGTTCTTC
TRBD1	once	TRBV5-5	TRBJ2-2	CASSLWETGGATGELFF	TGTGCCAGCAGCTTGTGGGAGACAGGGGGGGCCACCGGGGAGCTGTTTTTT
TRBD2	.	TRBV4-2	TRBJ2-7	CASSQRSGGPYEQYF	TGTGCCAGCAGCCAACGTAGCGGGGGCCCTTACGAGCAGTACTTC
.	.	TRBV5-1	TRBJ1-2	CASSLVPSNYGYTF	TGCGCCAGCAGCTTGGTCCCATCTAACTATGGCTACACCTTC
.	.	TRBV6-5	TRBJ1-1	CASIIRPGANTEAFF	TGTGCCAGCATTATACGTCCAGGGGCGAACACTGAAGCTTTCTTT
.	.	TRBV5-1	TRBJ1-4	CASSFGNTNEKLFF	TGCGCCAGCAGCTTCGGTAATACTAATGAAAAACTGTTTTTT
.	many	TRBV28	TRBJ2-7	CASSPPGQTYEQYF	TGTGCCAGCAGCCCTCCGGGACAAACCTACGAGCAGTACTTC